The entry below gives a single TCR beta chain sequence along with its context. The antigen remains unidentified. The data are from a study of identical twins. A universal primer site was incorporated via template switching, and the cDNA contained unique molecular identifiers. Each CDR3 protein is one row after TCRdb ran MiXCR on the 5' RACE reads. The sample lists 650,000 to 750,000 distinct CDR3 sequences; roughly 20% were seen once. The V gene's germline CDR1 is SGHRS and CDR2 YFSETQ. This CDR3 region has 14 residues. Trimming took 3 bases from V and 3 from J, leaving 13 bases between them. Notes on the study in general: Researchers reported excess low generation probability among twin-shared out-of-frame alpha sequences.

These data were also reused for a study on T cells expressing NK-cell markers. That study reports: In roughly six donors, dominant CD3+CD56+NKG2C+ clonotypes ranked among the top 10 CD8+ clonotypes.

The V gene is TRBV5-1, the J gene TRBJ2-7; D is uncertain. This clonotype was sampled from a young woman in good health. Input material: PBMCs. The CDR3 protein is CASSYGSENYEQYF. Here the CDR3 DNA reads TGCGCCAGCAGCTACGGGTCGGAGAACTACGAGCAGTACTTC. The variable domain in full, completed from reference TRBV5-1 and TRBJ2-7, reads KAGVTQTPRYLIKTRGQQVTLSCSPISGHRSVSWYQQTPGQGLQFLFEYFSETQRNKGNFPGRFSGRQFSNSRSEMNVSTLELGDSALYLCASSYGSENYEQYFGPGTRLTVT.